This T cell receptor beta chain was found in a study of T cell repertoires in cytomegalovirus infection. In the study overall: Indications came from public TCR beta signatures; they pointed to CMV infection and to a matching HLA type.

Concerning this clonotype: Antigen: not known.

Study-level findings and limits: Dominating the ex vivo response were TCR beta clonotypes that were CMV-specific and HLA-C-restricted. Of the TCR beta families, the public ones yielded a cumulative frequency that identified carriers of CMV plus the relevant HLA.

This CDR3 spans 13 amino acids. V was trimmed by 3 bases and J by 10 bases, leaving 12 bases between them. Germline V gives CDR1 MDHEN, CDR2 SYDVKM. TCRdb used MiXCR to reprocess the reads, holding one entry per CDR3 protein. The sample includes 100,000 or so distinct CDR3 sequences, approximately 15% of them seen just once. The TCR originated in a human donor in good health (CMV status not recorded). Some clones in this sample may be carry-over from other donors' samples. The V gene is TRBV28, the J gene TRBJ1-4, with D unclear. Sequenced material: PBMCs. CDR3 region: CASSLGIFGKLFF. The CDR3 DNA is TGTGCCAGCAGTTTGGGCATTTTCGGAAAACTGTTTTTT.